A selection of T cell receptor beta chains follows, all from one sample in a study of shared clonotypes between healthy human individuals. The table came from immunoSEQ multiplex PCR; TCRdb's copy has only in-frame clones and leaves some out. The data hold millions of clones, with roughly 95% observed a single time. The sequencing input was naive CD4+ T cells sorted from blood. These receptors were collected from a man aged 18-30 years in good health. CDR3s include the opening cysteine and the closing phenylalanine or tryptophan. D genes are given only for firm matches. Clone size is shown for a subset of rows, as once, few, many or a class of expanded clone.

clone_size d_call j_call v_call cdr3_nt cdr3_aa
. . TRBJ1-2 TRBV28 TGTGCCAGCACCCCAGGAGGGGAAGGATATGGCTACACCTTC CASTPGGEGYGYTF
once . TRBJ1-3 TRBV15 TGTGCCACCAGCAGAGCCCCGGGGCCGGGGGGAAACACCATATATTTT CATSRAPGPGGNTIYF
. . TRBJ2-4 TRBV29-1 TGCAGCGTTGAAGGGGGGGCGGGACTGTTCAAAAACATTCAGTACTTC CSVEGGAGLFKNIQYF
. . TRBJ2-7 TRBV7-2 TGTGCCAGCAGCGAACAGAGGAGCTCCTACGAGCAGTACTTC CASSEQRSSYEQYF
. . TRBJ1-1 TRBV11-2 TGTGCCAGCAGCTTAGTGCGGGGGATGAACACTGAAGCTTTCTTT CASSLVRGMNTEAFF
. . TRBJ1-2 TRBV6-1 TGTGCCAGCAGTGAAAAAGGGAACTATGGCTACACCTTC CASSEKGNYGYTF
. TRBD2 TRBJ2-3 TRBV19 TGTGCCAGTAGTATAGGGCTAGCGGGAACCACAGATACGCAGTATTTT CASSIGLAGTTDTQYF
. TRBD1 TRBJ1-2 TRBV7-9 TGTGCCAGCAGCTTTCCCGGGACAGGTGGTGGCTACACCTTC CASSFPGTGGGYTF
. . TRBJ2-3 TRBV28 TGTGCCAGCAGTTCACTTTCCGGGGCAGGGCCTCGGGATACGCAGTATTTT CASSSLSGAGPRDTQYF
. TRBD1 TRBJ2-7 TRBV6-1 TGTGCCAGCAGGGCCGGGACAGGTATCTACGAGCAGTACTTC CASRAGTGIYEQYF
. . TRBJ1-1 TRBV11-2 TGTGCCAGCAGCTTAGATGGGGTGAACACTGAAGCTTTCTTT CASSLDGVNTEAFF
. . TRBJ1-6 TRBV4-1 TGCGCCAGCAGCCCCCCCTGGGAGAACTCACCCCTCCACTTT CASSPPWENSPLHF
. . TRBJ1-1 TRBV25-1 TGTGCCAGCAGTGTGACGGTGAACACTGAAGCTTTCTTT CASSVTVNTEAFF
. TRBD1 TRBJ1-1 TRBV5-1 TGCGCCAGCAGCCTAAGGGACAGCCAGAACACTGAAGCTTTCTTT CASSLRDSQNTEAFF
. TRBD1 TRBJ1-5 TRBV2 TGTGCCAGCAGTGGGGGACAGTCGGAACTTTTTCATCAGCCCCAGCATTTT CASSGGQSELFHQPQHF
. . TRBJ2-7 TRBV10-3 TGTGCCATCAGTGAGCGGCAGACCCCGGAGTACGAGCAGTACTTC CAISERQTPEYEQYF
. . TRBJ1-6 TRBV7-3 TGTGCCAGCAGCCTAGACAGCTATAATTCACCCCTCCACTTT CASSLDSYNSPLHF
. TRBD1 TRBJ1-1 TRBV2 TGTGCCAGCAGTTTTTTGACAGGGGGCCTCCGGAACACTGAAGCTTTCTTT CASSFLTGGLRNTEAFF
. . TRBJ1-2 TRBV5-1 TGCGCCAGCAGCTTGGGCGGGGATAGTGGCTACACCTTC CASSLGGDSGYTF
. . TRBJ1-1 TRBV10-3 TGTGCCATCACCGAAGGGGGGAACACTGAAGCTTTCTTT CAITEGGNTEAFF
. . TRBJ1-2 TRBV27 TGTGCCAGCAGTTTATACGACGGCTATGGCTACACCTTC CASSLYDGYGYTF
. TRBD2 TRBJ2-7 TRBV4-1 TGCGCCAGCAGCTATGCCCAGCGGGGGTCCTCCTACGAGCAGTACTTC CASSYAQRGSSYEQYF
. . TRBJ2-5 TRBV5-6 TGTGCCAGCAGCTCCGGAGGGAAACTAGCTGGGGAGACCCAGTACTTC CASSSGGKLAGETQYF
. . TRBJ1-5 TRBV7-2 TGTGCCAGCAGCTTAGTAGGAGGCAGCCCCAATCAGCCCCAGCATTTT CASSLVGGSPNQPQHF
. . TRBJ2-7 TRBV19 TGTGCCAGTAGTCGCGAGCAGTACTTC CASSREQYF
. TRBD2 TRBJ2-1 TRBV9 TGTGCCAGCAGCGTAGTGGGGACTAGCGGGAGTTATGAGCAGTTCTTC CASSVVGTSGSYEQFF
. . TRBJ1-2 TRBV5-6 TGTGCCAGCAGGCAAACGGGCAGGGAAATCTATGGCTACACCTTC CASRQTGREIYGYTF
. . TRBJ2-3 TRBV25-1 TGTGCCAGCAGTGAACCGACTAGTATTATGACAGATACGCAGTATTTT CASSEPTSIMTDTQYF
. . TRBJ1-5 TRBV6-6 TGTGCCAGCAGTTACTCGGGTGGAGGAGGCAATCAGCCCCAGCATTTT CASSYSGGGGNQPQHF
. TRBD2 TRBJ2-1 TRBV4-3 TGCGCCAGCAGCGCGGGAGGGACCACAAATGAGCAGTTCTTC CASSAGGTTNEQFF
. TRBD2 TRBJ2-3 TRBV5-4 TGTGCCAGCAGCTCGACTAGCGGGGTCACAGATACGCAGTATTTT CASSSTSGVTDTQYF
. TRBD2 TRBJ2-7 TRBV29-1 TGCAGCGTTGGGGAGGGCTACGAGCAGTACTTC CSVGEGYEQYF
. TRBD1 TRBJ1-6 TRBV5-4 TGTGCCAGCAGCTTGGGGGGACAGTTGCCGAATTCACCCCTCCACTTT CASSLGGQLPNSPLHF
. . TRBJ1-5 TRBV10-1 TGCGCCAGCAGTGATTCTGGGAATCAGCCCCAGCATTTT CASSDSGNQPQHF
. . TRBJ1-2 TRBV9 TGTGCCAGCAGCGCTGGGATCTATGGCTACACCTTC CASSAGIYGYTF
. . TRBJ1-1 TRBV29-1 TGCAGCGCCGGGGGGGCAAGCATAACTGAAGCTTTCTTT CSAGGASITEAFF
. . TRBJ2-5 TRBV5-1 TGCGCCAGCAGCTCCGAAGCTCTGGGACTGGGCGGGAAAGAGACCCAGTACTTC CASSSEALGLGGKETQYF
. TRBD2 TRBJ2-3 TRBV6-6 TGTGCCAGCAGTTATGGGACTATCACAGATACGCAGTATTTT CASSYGTITDTQYF
. . TRBJ1-1 TRBV2 TGTGCCAGCAGTGACTCACTTTTGGGAGCTTTCTTT CASSDSLLGAFF
few . TRBJ1-6 TRBV30 TGTGCCCACCGCGCGTATACTAATTCACCCCTCCACTTT CAHRAYTNSPLHF
. . TRBJ1-5 TRBV15 TGTGCCACCAGCAGAGATACGGGGGGTCCTCAGCCCCAGCATTTT CATSRDTGGPQPQHF
few . TRBJ1-6 TRBV5-1 TGCGCCAGCAGCTTTGGGAGCTCCTATAATTCACCCCTCCACTTT CASSFGSSYNSPLHF
once . TRBJ2-1 TRBV7-9 TGTGCCAGCAGCTCCCTTGCCTACAATGAGCAGTTCTTC CASSSLAYNEQFF
. TRBD1 TRBJ1-5 TRBV6-1 TGTGCCAGCAGTGAATTGGAGGGACAGCGATATAGCAATCAGCCCCAGCATTTT CASSELEGQRYSNQPQHF
. TRBD1 TRBJ2-7 TRBV19 TGTGCCAGTAGCCTAGGACAGGGACCCTCCTACGAGCAGTATTTC CASSLGQGPSYEQYF
. . TRBJ2-7 TRBV10-2 TGCGCCAGCAGTGACGGCTTGATCAACTACGAGCAGTACTTC CASSDGLINYEQYF
few TRBD2 TRBJ2-2 TRBV19 TGTGCCAGTAGTTGGGACTACCTGAACACCGGGGAGCTGTTTTTT CASSWDYLNTGELFF
. . TRBJ2-7 TRBV4-1 TGCGCCAGCAGCCAAGGAATTACAGTCACCTACGAGCAGTACTTC CASSQGITVTYEQYF
. TRBD1 TRBJ1-4 TRBV2 TGTGCCAGCAGAGCGACAGGGGGCTGGGAAAAACTGTTTTTT CASRATGGWEKLFF
. . TRBJ1-6 TRBV5-1 TGCGCCAGCAGCTTTGATGCGTCCCCGGCAATATTT CASSFDASPAIF
. TRBD1 TRBJ2-7 TRBV2 TGTGCCAGCAGGGCAGGGGGATCTGACTACGAGCAGTACTTC CASRAGGSDYEQYF
. . TRBJ1-6 TRBV19 TGTGCCAGTAGTATTTCGGGGGCGAATTCACCCCTCCACTTT CASSISGANSPLHF
. . TRBJ2-1 TRBV10-3 TGTGCCATCAGTGGTGGCCCGGGGGTCAATGAGCAGTTCTTC CAISGGPGVNEQFF
many . TRBJ1-6 TRBV18 TGTGCCAGCTCACCAGGGTTGGAATCACCCCTCCACTTT CASSPGLESPLHF
. . TRBJ2-1 TRBV29-1 TGCAGCGGCCGGAACAATGAGCAGTTCTTC CSGRNNEQFF
few TRBD1 TRBJ1-1 TRBV10-3 TGTGCCATCAGGGGGGACAGGGTCACTGAAGCTTTCTTT CAIRGDRVTEAFF
. . TRBJ2-7 TRBV5-1 TGCGCCAGCAGTCAGCAGGGAAGGGAGCAGTACTTC CASSQQGREQYF
. . TRBJ2-1 TRBV18 TGTGCCAGCTCACCCAGTGGAGGGATGGATGAGCAGTTCTTC CASSPSGGMDEQFF
. . TRBJ1-1 TRBV28 TGTGCCAGCAGTCAACTATTGGGGGGAACTGAAGCTTTCTTT CASSQLLGGTEAFF
. TRBD2 TRBJ2-3 TRBV2 TGTGCCAGCAGCGAAGCCCTAGCGGGGGGGGCAGATACGCAGTATTTT CASSEALAGGADTQYF